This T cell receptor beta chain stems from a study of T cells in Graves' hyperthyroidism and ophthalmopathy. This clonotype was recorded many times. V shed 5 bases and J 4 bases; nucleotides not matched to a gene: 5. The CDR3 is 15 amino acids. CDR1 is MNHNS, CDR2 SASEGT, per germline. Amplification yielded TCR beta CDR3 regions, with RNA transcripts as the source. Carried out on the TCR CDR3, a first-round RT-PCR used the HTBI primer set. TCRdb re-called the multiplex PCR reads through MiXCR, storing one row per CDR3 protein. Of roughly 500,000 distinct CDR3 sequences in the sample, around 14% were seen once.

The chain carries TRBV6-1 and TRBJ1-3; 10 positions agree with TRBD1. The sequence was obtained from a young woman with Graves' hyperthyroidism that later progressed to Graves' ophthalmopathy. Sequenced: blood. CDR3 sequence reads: CASSRQGASGNTIYF. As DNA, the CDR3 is TGTGCCAGCAGTCGACAGGGGGCATCAGGAAACACCATATATTTT.